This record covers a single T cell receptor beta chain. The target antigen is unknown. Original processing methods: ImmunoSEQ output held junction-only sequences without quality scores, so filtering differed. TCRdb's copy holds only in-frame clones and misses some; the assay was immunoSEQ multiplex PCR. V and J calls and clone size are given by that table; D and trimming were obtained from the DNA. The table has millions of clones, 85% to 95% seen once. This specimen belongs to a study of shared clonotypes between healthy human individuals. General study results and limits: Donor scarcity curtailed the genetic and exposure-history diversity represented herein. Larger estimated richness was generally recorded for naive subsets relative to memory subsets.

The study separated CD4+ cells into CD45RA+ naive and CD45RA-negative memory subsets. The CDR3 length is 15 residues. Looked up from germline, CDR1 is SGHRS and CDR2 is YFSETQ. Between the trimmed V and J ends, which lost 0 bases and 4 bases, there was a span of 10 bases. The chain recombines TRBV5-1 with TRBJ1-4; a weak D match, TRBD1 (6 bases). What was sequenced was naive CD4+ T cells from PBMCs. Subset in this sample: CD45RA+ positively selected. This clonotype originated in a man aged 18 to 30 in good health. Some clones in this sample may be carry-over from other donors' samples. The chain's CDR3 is CASSLEGTFNEKLFF. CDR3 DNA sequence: TGCGCCAGCAGCTTGGAAGGGACATTTAATGAAAAACTGTTTTTT. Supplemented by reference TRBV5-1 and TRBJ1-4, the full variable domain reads KAGVTQTPRYLIKTRGQQVTLSCSPISGHRSVSWYQQTPGQGLQFLFEYFSETQRNKGNFPGRFSGRQFSNSRSEMNVSTLELGDSALYLCASSLEGTFNEKLFFGSGTQLSVL.